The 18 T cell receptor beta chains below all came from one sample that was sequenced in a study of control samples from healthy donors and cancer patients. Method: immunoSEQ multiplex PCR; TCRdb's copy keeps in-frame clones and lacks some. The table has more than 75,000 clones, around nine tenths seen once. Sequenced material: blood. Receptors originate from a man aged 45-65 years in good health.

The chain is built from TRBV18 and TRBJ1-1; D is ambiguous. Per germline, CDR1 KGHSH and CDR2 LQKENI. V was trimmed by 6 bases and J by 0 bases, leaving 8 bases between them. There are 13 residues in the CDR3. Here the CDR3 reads CASSAGLNTEAFF. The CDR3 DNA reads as TGTGCCAGCTCCGCTGGTCTGAACACTGAAGCTTTCTTT.

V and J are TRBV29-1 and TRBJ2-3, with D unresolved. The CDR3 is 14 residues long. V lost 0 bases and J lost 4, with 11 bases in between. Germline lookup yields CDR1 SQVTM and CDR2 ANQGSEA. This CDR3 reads CSVEDLTRPDTQYF. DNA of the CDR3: TGCAGCGTTGAAGATTTGACCCGACCAGATACGCAGTATTTT.

The CDR3 loop reads CASSRRENSPLHF. The CDR3 coding sequence is TGTGCCAGTAGTAGACGGGAGAATTCACCCCTCCACTTT. The chain has TRBV19 and TRBJ1-6; no definite D call. CDR1 and CDR2 (germline): LNHDA, SQIVND (reference sequence). The CDR3 is 13 amino acids. V was shortened by 4 bases and J by 7 bases, with 8 bases between the two germline ends.

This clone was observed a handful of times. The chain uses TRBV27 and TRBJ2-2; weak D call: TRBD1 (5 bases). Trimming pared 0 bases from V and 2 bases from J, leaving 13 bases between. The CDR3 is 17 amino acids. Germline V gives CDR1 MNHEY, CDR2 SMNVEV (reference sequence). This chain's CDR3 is CASSLSSRATNTGELFF. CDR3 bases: TGTGCCAGCAGTTTATCGTCCAGGGCGACTAACACCGGGGAGCTGTTTTTT.

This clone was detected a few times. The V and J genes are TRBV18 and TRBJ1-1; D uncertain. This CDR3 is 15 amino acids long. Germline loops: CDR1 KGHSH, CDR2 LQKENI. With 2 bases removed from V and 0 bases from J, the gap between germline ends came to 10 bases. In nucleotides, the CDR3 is TGTGCCAGCTCACCAGGGTTTAACATGAACACTGAAGCTTTCTTT. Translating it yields CASSPGFNMNTEAFF. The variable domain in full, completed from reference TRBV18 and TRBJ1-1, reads NAGVMQNPRHLVRRRGQEARLRCSPMKGHSHVYWYRQLPEEGLKFMVYLQKENIIDESGMPKERFSAEFPKEGPSILRIQQVVRGDSAAYFCASSPGFNMNTEAFFGQGTRLTVV.

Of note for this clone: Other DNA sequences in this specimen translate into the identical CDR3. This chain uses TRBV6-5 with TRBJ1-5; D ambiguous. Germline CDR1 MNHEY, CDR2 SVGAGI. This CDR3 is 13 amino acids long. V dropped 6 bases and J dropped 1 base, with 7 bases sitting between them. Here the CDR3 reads CASSRGSNQPQHF. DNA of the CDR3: TGTGCCAGCAGCAGAGGGAGCAATCAGCCCCAGCATTTT.

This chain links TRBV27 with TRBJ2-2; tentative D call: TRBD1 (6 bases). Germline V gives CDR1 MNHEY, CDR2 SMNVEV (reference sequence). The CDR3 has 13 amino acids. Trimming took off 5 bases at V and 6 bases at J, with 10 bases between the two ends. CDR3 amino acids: CASSPRGPGELFF. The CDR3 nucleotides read TGTGCCAGCAGTCCCAGGGGCCCCGGGGAGCTGTTTTTT.

The CDR3 DNA follows: TGCGCCAGCAGTGAGTCGGGACAGGCGAGTCAGCCCCAGCATTTT. Translated: CASSESGQASQPQHF. This chain joins TRBV10-2 and TRBJ1-5, with 8 bases aligning to TRBD1. Germline V CDR1 and CDR2: WSHSY, SAAADI. The CDR3 consists of 15 residues. V lost 0 bases and J lost 6; bases outside the gene matches: 4.

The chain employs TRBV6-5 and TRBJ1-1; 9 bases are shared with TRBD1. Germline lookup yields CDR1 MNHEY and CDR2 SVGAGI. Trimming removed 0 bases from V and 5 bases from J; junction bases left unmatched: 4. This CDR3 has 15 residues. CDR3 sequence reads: CASSYSNRGRTEAFF. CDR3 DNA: TGTGCCAGCAGTTACTCGAACAGGGGGCGGACTGAAGCTTTCTTT.

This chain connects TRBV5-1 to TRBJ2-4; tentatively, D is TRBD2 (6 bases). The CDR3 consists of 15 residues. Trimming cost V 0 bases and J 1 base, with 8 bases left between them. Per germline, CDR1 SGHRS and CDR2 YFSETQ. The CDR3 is CASSLGRGAKNIQYF. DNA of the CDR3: TGCGCCAGCAGCTTGGGACGGGGGGCCAAAAACATTCAGTACTTC.

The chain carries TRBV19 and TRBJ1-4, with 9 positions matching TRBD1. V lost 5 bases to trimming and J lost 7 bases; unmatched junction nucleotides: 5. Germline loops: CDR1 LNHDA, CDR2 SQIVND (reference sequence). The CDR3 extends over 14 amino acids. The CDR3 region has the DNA TGTGCCAGTAGTGTCGGGGACAGGGTTGAAAAACTGTTTTTT. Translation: CASSVGDRVEKLFF.

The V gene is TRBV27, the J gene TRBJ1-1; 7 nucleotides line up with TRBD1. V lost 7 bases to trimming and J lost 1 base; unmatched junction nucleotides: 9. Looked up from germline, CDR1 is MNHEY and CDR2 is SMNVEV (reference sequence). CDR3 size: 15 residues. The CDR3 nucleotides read TGTGCCAGCAAAGGGGCAGGGGGGAGGAACACTGAAGCTTTCTTT. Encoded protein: CASKGAGGRNTEAFF.

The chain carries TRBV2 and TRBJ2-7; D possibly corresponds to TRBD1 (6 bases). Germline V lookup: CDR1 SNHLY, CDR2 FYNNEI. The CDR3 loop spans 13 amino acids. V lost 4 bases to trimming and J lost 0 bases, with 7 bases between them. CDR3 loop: CASSVGGSYEQYF. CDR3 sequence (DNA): TGTGCCAGCAGTGTAGGGGGCTCCTACGAGCAGTACTTC. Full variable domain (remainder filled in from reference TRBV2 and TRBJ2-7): EPEVTQTPSHQVTQMGQEVILRCVPISNHLYFYWYRQILGQKVEFLVSFYNNEISEKSEIFDDQFSVERPDGSNFTLKIRSTKLEDSAMYFCASSVGGSYEQYFGPGTRLTVT.

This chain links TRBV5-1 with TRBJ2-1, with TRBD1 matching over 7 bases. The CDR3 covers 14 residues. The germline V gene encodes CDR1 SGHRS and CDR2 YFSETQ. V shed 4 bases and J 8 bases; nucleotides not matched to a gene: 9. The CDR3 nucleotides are TGCGCCAGCAGCGACCGACAGGGTATCTATGAGCAGTTCTTC. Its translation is CASSDRQGIYEQFF.

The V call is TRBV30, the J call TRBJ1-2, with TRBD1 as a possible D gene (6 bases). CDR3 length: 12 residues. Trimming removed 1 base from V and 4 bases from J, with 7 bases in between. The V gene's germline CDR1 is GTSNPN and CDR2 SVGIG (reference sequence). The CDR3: CAWSGTVYGYTF. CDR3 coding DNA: TGTGCCTGGAGTGGGACAGTCTATGGCTACACCTTC.

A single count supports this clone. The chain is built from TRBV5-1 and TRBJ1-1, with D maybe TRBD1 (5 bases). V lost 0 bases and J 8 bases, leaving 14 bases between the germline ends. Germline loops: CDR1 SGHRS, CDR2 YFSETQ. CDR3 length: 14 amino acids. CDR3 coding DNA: TGCGCCAGCAGCTTGGCGTTACAGGCGCGGGAAGCTTTCTTT. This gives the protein CASSLALQAREAFF.

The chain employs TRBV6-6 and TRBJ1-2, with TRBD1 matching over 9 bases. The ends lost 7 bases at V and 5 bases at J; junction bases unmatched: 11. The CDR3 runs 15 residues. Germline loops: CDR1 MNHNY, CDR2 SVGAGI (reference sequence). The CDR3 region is CASIRPGQGDYGYTF. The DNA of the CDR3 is TGTGCCAGCATCCGACCGGGACAGGGAGATTATGGCTACACCTTC.

The CDR3 DNA follows: TGTGCCAGCAGTGAAAGGAGCGGGGGGGCAGTATATGAGCAGTTCTTC. Encoded protein: CASSERSGGAVYEQFF. The V and J genes are TRBV2 and TRBJ2-1; 10 bases map to TRBD2. The CDR3 runs 16 residues. Germline CDR1 reads SNHLY; CDR2 reads FYNNEI. The V segment lost 2 bases and the J segment 8 bases; nucleotides outside the gene matches: 9.